These T cell receptor beta chains were read from a single sample in a study of T cells in Graves' hyperthyroidism and ophthalmopathy. Via MiXCR, TCRdb re-called the multiplex PCR reads, giving one row per CDR3 protein. The data show about 200,000 distinct CDR3 sequences, around 16% seen once. The sample taken for sequencing was blood. These receptor sequences come from a woman between 50 and 59 years old with Graves' hyperthyroidism. Each CDR3 is given with its conserved first and last residue. D genes are given only for firm matches. The size entry is marked missing in some rows and otherwise reads once, few, many or a size class.

TRBV27	-	many	TRBJ2-1	CASSPTSLSPERFF	TGTGCCAGCAGTCCCACGTCGTTAAGCCCGGAGCGGTTCTTC
TRBV20-1	-	few	TRBJ2-5	CSASPGEETQYF	TGCAGTGCTAGCCCCGGGGAAGAGACCCAGTACTTC
TRBV11-3	-	many	TRBJ2-3	CASSSQWVGGLSSTDTQYF	TGTGCCAGCAGCTCCCAGTGGGTAGGAGGCTTGTCTAGCACAGATACGCAGTATTTT
TRBV12-5	-	many	TRBJ1-4	CASGLGPTNEKLFF	TGTGCTAGTGGTTTGGGCCCAACTAATGAAAAACTGTTTTTT
TRBV13	TRBD1	many	TRBJ1-4	CASSLGTGTGVRDEKLFF	TGTGCCAGCAGCTTAGGAACCGGGACAGGGGTACGAGATGAAAAACTGTTTTTT
TRBV2	-	-	TRBJ2-3	CASSGGDTQYF	TGTGCCAGCAGTGGAGGAGATACGCAGTATTTT
TRBV7-9	TRBD1	many	TRBJ1-2	CASSPILTGGYYGYTF	TGTGCCAGCAGCCCCATACTGACAGGGGGTTATTATGGCTACACCTTC
TRBV5-6	-	-	TRBJ1-1	CASSGRGGWGTGAFF	TGTGCCAGCAGCGGAAGGGGGGGATGGGGCACTGGAGCTTTCTTT
TRBV24-1	TRBD1	few	TRBJ2-1	CATSDSNRGNEQFF	TGTGCCACCAGTGATTCCAACAGGGGAAATGAGCAGTTCTTC
TRBV12-5	TRBD1	many	TRBJ2-3	CASGSPGTGFSDTQYF	TGTGCTAGTGGTTCCCCCGGGACAGGGTTTTCAGATACGCAGTATTTT